This T cell receptor beta chain stems from a study of identifying expanded T cells in peripheral blood (dated by TCRdb to the late 2010s). With respect to the entire study: Technical replicates were generated by sequencing separate aliquots of the same genomic DNA pool, with four replicates compared pairwise.

No immune events such as infections were documented for the healthy donors during the collection period. Healthy-donor blood repertoires served as a training cohort to calibrate time-dependent variance in a beta-binomial model of T-cell clone differential abundance. The training cohort comprised 10 or so healthy donors, 3 female and 7 male. On average the donors were approximately 42 years old, and their ages spanned roughly 29 to 64 years. Whole blood, obtained from a commercial supplier, was collected from each healthy donor at three time points spaced roughly 14 days apart. Genomic DNA was extracted from unsorted whole blood for immunosequencing. V sheds 2 bases and J sheds 5 bases, leaving 14 bases between their ends. The CDR3 contains 15 residues, cysteine and phenylalanine counted. The entry retains the CDR3 DNA only, 45 bases that are in frame from base 1. CDR1 and CDR2 were assigned from the germline V gene (reference sequence) as SGHKS and YYEKEE.

The immunoSEQ Assay, which uses bias-controlled multiplex PCR amplification of genomic DNA, was used to profile TCRbeta CDR3 regions. Per the original workflow: The absolute abundance of each unique TCRbeta CDR3 region was quantified after sequences were collapsed and filtered. Differential abundance was assessed using a binomial (Fisher-equivalent) model and a beta-binomial model in which time-dependent variance fitted from healthy donors was added. Clones with fewer than 5 combined templates were removed, and differential abundance was called for clones with a Benjamini-Hochberg FDR below 0.01. In the beta-binomial model, variance was expressed as a function of the total template count across the two samples, in the form v = (b*log(k)+a)^2. TCRdb took this table from immuneACCESS and kept in-frame rearrangements with V and J called. Such tables lack part of the clones; where checked against another copy, unresolved V genes explain under half of the gap, and the rest is unexplained. V and J calls and clone size come straight from that table; D and trimming were deduced from the DNA. The sample yields under 150,000 clones; approximately 86% were counted once. Of the sample, less than 10% is held by the ten largest clones.

On the study overall, not on this receptor specifically: It was expected by the authors that biological variance in healthy repertoires might increase further over much longer intervals, such as months to years. Both the number of clones called differentially abundant and the false-positive rate were significantly reduced by the beta-binomial model across all healthy-donor time intervals. For all healthy donors, the variance in clone template counts between two-week samples rose significantly as total template count increased. The binomial model flagged roughly 1.2 differentially abundant clones between technical replicates but 15 to 17 over roughly two weeks and over 18 over about four weeks.

Regarding this clone: Its antigen remains undetermined. Within one base of it there is no much larger clone, and no base qualities were kept.

The sequence joins TRBV5-5 to TRBJ1-5; the D gene is perhaps TRBD1, on 5 matching bases. Specimen: blood. This TCR came from a person aged 18-70 years in good health. CDR3 sequence: CASSFRGRADQPQHF. The nucleotide sequence is given as TGTGCCAGCAGCTTCCGGGGGAGGGCAGATCAGCCCCAGCATTTT.